This note documents a single T cell receptor (beta chain) sequence. Profiling relied on immunoSEQ multiplex PCR, and the TCRdb table lists in-frame clones only, not all of them. The repertoire holds around 50,000 clones, with more than 75% as singletons. The record originates from a study of PD-L1 blockade in urothelial cancer. The overall study: After treatment start, blood was analyzed at 3 weeks (second dose) and at 6 weeks.

Germline lookup yields CDR1 SGHRS and CDR2 YFSETQ. The CDR3 length is 18 residues. J gave up 4 bases and V 4 bases, and 16 bases lay outside the gene matches. Time point defined: pretreatment peripheral blood. The TCR comes from a man aged 45 to 65 with urothelial cancer. The chain recombines TRBV5-1 with TRBJ2-3; 9 bases are shared with TRBD1. This specimen consisted of PBMCs, obtained around atezolizumab (anti-PD-L1) treatment. The CDR3 spells CASSPSSPGQGSADTQYF. CDR3 coding DNA: TGCGCCAGCAGCCCCTCCTCCCCGGGACAGGGTAGCGCAGATACGCAGTATTTT.